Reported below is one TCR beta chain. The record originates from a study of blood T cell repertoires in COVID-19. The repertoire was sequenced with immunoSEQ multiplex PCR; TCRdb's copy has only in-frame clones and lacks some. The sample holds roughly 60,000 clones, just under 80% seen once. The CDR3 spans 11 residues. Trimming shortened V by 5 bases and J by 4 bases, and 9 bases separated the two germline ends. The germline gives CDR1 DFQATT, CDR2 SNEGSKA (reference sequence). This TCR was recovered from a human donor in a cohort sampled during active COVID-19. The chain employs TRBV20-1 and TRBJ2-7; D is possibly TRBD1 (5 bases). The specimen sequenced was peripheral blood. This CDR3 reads CSAGRDYEQYF. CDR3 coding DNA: TGCAGTGCTGGCAGGGATTACGAGCAGTACTTC.